This T cell receptor (beta chain) is from a study of blood T cell repertoires in COVID-19. The wider study: Some COVID-19 samples were acute and others convalescent; all came from the United States, Italy and Spain.

The method was immunoSEQ multiplex PCR; TCRdb's version includes in-frame clones alone and lacks a portion of them. This repertoire shows fewer than 100,000 clones, roughly 91% found once; its top ten account for 4.9%. The origin of this receptor is a woman of 80 years or more with acute or convalescent COVID-19. The material sequenced was peripheral blood.

CDR3 DNA sequence: TGTGCCAGCAGCCGCCCCGGACAGGGGGTCGGCGAAAAACTGTTTTTT. This sequence encodes CASSRPGQGVGEKLFF. The V call is TRBV14, the J call TRBJ1-4; 10 bases map to TRBD1. The trim removed 4 bases at V and 8 bases at J, leaving 10 bases unmatched. The CDR3 length is 16 residues. Germline values: CDR1 SGHDN, CDR2 FVKESK.